The clone carrying this T cell receptor beta chain counts as medium-sized (0.01 to 0.1%) by frequency. Antigen unknown. The germline V gene encodes CDR1 SQVTM and CDR2 ANQGSEA. The CDR3 has 12 amino acids. TRB was amplified from 250 ng of peripheral blood genomic DNA per sample. One tube held mixed TRB-A and TRB-B primer pools for touch-down PCR. TCRdb reprocessed the multiplex PCR reads, keeping one entry per CDR3 protein, no DNA. The data include more than 4,500 distinct CDR3 sequences; the top ten clones carry under 6.5%. This specimen comes from a study of T cell clusters in autoimmune cytopenias. Overall study findings and caveats: TRB repertoire shifts in secondary cytopenia and chronic lymphocytic leukemia mostly reflected lymphoma, not autoimmunity. Exclusive TRB clusters were about 2.9-fold more numerous in healthy donors than in active autoimmune hepatitis. Primary autoimmune cytopenia patients seemingly lacked the physiological T cell clusters found in healthy donors. No experiment has yet validated the function of the T cell clusters defined in silico.

V usage is TRBV29-1 and J usage is TRBJ2-7; with no DNA, the TCRdb D assignment of TRBD1 cannot be verified. The TCR sequence derives from a human donor with an autoimmune cytopenia or autoimmune hepatitis (not recorded which). Material: peripheral blood. This CDR3 reads CSVVPGGYEQYF.